These 13 T cell receptor beta chains originate from one sample sequenced in a study of patients and donors after allogeneic stem cell transplantation. TCRdb re-called the RT-PCR reads with MiXCR, one entry per CDR3 protein. This sample has roughly 200,000 distinct CDR3 sequences, with roughly two fifths found just once. Source material: blood, either unsorted or a sorted T cell fraction (not recorded which). These receptors came from a human donor who was either an allogeneic HSCT recipient or a stem cell or donor lymphocyte infusion donor (not recorded which). It is not recorded whose cells these are; they may come from a transplant donor.

The J gene is TRBJ1-1, the V gene TRBV29-1; D not resolved. The length of the CDR3 is 9 residues. CDR1 is SQVTM, CDR2 ANQGSEA, per germline. With 6 bases removed from V and 11 bases from J, the gap between germline ends came to 10 bases. The CDR3 DNA is TGCAGCGTGGCCGTTGATGCTTTCTTT. Protein: CSVAVDAFF.

This clonotype came up once. The J gene is TRBJ1-2, the V gene TRBV15; no clear D gene. The CDR3 loop spans 14 amino acids. CDR1 and CDR2 (germline): LNHNV, YYDKDF (reference sequence). Trimming removed 1 base from V and 8 bases from J, with 14 bases in between. Here the CDR3 reads CATSRGADPWGYTF. CDR3 DNA sequence: TGTGCCACCAGCAGAGGGGCGGACCCATGGGGCTACACCTTC.

This rearrangement joins TRBV20-1 to TRBJ1-6, with D tentatively TRBD1 (6 bases). Germline V gene sequence: CDR1 DFQATT, CDR2 SNEGSKA (reference sequence). With 5 bases removed from V and 8 bases from J, the gap between germline ends came to 19 bases. This CDR3 is 15 amino acids long. CDR3 amino acids: CSARSTGSVHSPLHF. The CDR3 DNA reads as TGCAGTGCTCGATCTACAGGGAGTGTGCATTCACCCCTCCACTTT.

This clonotype has a handful of counts. The V call is TRBV15, the J call TRBJ1-5, with D hard to call. Germline V gene data show CDR1 as LNHNV and CDR2 as YYDKDF (reference sequence). The germline V and J ends were trimmed by 0 bases and 7 bases, with 10 bases remaining between them. This CDR3 spans 14 amino acids. CDR3 sequence (DNA): TGTGCCACCAGCAGAGAGCGGGGTGGCCAGCCCCAGCATTTT. Translation: CATSRERGGQPQHF. Variable domain in full (rest from reference TRBV15 and TRBJ1-5): DAMVIQNPRYQVTQFGKPVTLSCSQTLNHNVMYWYQQKSSQAPKLLFHYYDKDFNNEADTPDNFQSRRPNTSFCFLDIRSPGLGDTAMYLCATSRERGGQPQHFGDGTRLSIL.

The chain is built from TRBV5-1 and TRBJ1-1; a possible D gene is TRBD1 (6 bases). The ends were cut back, 2 bases at V and 4 bases at J, with 12 bases in the middle. CDR3 length: 14 amino acids. Per the germline V gene, CDR1 is SGHRS and CDR2 is YFSETQ. The CDR3 DNA is TGCGCCAGCAGCTTACAGGGTCCGGTCACTGAAGCTTTCTTT. As protein: CASSLQGPVTEAFF.

This clonotype showed up just a few times. The CDR3 spells CAWRQTALYGYTF. Written as DNA, the CDR3 is TGTGCCTGGAGGCAGACAGCTCTCTATGGCTACACCTTC. The chain has TRBV30 and TRBJ1-2, with D perhaps TRBD1 (5 bases). The CDR3 is made up of 13 amino acids. From germline, CDR1 is GTSNPN and CDR2 SVGIG (reference sequence). The ends were cut back, 3 bases at V and 4 bases at J, with 12 bases in the middle.

This clonotype was recorded a few times. V is TRBV12-3 or TRBV12-4 and J is TRBJ1-1; the D is unclear. The CDR3 runs 12 residues. V was pared by 2 bases and J by 10 bases, with 11 bases between. The CDR3 protein is CASSLRAGGAFF. CDR3 DNA sequence: TGTGCCAGCAGTTTACGGGCGGGAGGAGCTTTCTTT.

This clonotype was detected only a few times. The chain employs TRBV28 and TRBJ1-5; TRBD1 matches at 7 bases. The CDR3 contains 17 residues. The V segment lost 4 bases and the J segment 7 bases; nucleotides outside the gene matches: 16. Germline V gives CDR1 MDHEN, CDR2 SYDVKM. CDR3 residues: CASSSRTGGGRRQPQHF. CDR3 in DNA: TGTGCCAGCAGTTCACGGACAGGTGGAGGGAGGAGGCAGCCCCAGCATTTT.

This chain joins TRBV4-1 and TRBJ2-5; 12 bases are shared with TRBD1. Germline lookup yields CDR1 MGHRA and CDR2 YSYEKL. The CDR3 is 15 residues long. V dropped 4 bases and J dropped 10; count of bases not matched to a gene: 10. The CDR3 sequence: CASSPGQGATVDQYF. DNA for the CDR3: TGCGCCAGCAGCCCGGGACAGGGGGCTACCGTAGACCAGTACTTC.

This clonotype was picked up one time. The CDR3 loop is CSARESRLVNEQFF. In nucleotides, the CDR3 is TGCAGTGCTAGAGAGTCCCGACTAGTCAATGAGCAGTTCTTC. V is TRBV20-1 and J is TRBJ2-1, with D maybe TRBD2 (6 bases). The germline V gene encodes CDR1 DFQATT and CDR2 SNEGSKA (reference sequence). The CDR3 contains 14 residues. V dropped 0 bases and J dropped 6 bases, with 12 bases sitting between them.

V usage is TRBV20-1 and J usage is TRBJ2-3; D may be TRBD2 (6 bases). Trimming removed 3 bases from V and 2 bases from J, with 12 bases in between. In germline, CDR1 is DFQATT, CDR2 SNEGSKA (reference sequence). The CDR3 totals 14 residues. The CDR3 nucleotides read TGCAGTGCTAGTCGGCGGGGAATCACAGATACGCAGTATTTT. Translation gives CSASRRGITDTQYF.

The chain links TRBV12-3 or TRBV12-4 to TRBJ1-5; possible D gene TRBD1, 5 bases. The CDR3 runs 12 residues. V was pared by 3 bases and J by 11 bases, with 11 bases between. This CDR3 is CASSFGATAQHF. DNA of the CDR3: TGTGCCAGCAGTTTCGGGGCAACGGCCCAGCATTTT.

V is TRBV7-2 and J is TRBJ1-2, with 11 nucleotides matching TRBD1. V shed 5 bases, J shed 3 bases, and the junction held 8 bases outside the gene matches. The CDR3 extends over 16 amino acids. Germline assignment: CDR1 SGHTA and CDR2 FQGNSA. CDR3 sequence: CASSKPGQGVDYGYTF. CDR3 nucleotides: TGTGCCAGCAGCAAGCCGGGACAGGGGGTTGACTATGGCTACACCTTC. The full variable domain, with the rest looked up from reference TRBV7-2 and TRBJ1-2, is GAGVSQSPSNKVTEKGKDVELRCDPISGHTALYWYRQSLGQGLEFLIYFQGNSAPDKSGLPSDRFSAERTGGSVSTLTIQRTQQEDSAVYLCASSKPGQGVDYGYTFGSGTRLTVV.